This TCR beta chain was sequenced for a study of T cell repertoires in cytomegalovirus infection (dated by TCRdb to about 2019). Regarding the research as a whole: Donor HLA type was relevant to the analysis, as public TCR beta signatures indicated carriage of CMV infection together with the matching HLA type. The investigation overall reported the following: In the ex vivo response, HLA-C-restricted CMV-specific TCR beta clonotypes were dominant, and in two of eight donors the single most frequent clonotype came from this HLA-C-restricted group. Cumulative frequency of public TCR beta family members discriminated carriers of CMV infection plus the relevant HLA type in this cohort and an independent approximately 360-donor cohort.

The listed sequencing device is Illumina HiSeq 1500. TCRdb trimmed public reads at Q25 via fastp, called clones via MiXCR and kept in-frame beta chains. Identical CDR3 protein sequences are pooled into one entry, listed with their most common genes and DNA. This sample gives hundreds of thousands of distinct CDR3 sequences in total; about 24% of them show up just once. 6.5% to 10% of the sample lies in the top ten. Spanning cysteine to phenylalanine, the CDR3 consists of 15 amino acids. Only the CDR3 part of the read is kept: 45 bases, read in frame from the first base. From V the trimming removes 7 bases and from J it removes 4 bases, while the gene matches leave 8 bases of the junction unaccounted for. CDR1 is given as SGHVT and CDR2 as SQSDAQ, both from the germline V gene. This clonotype was seen many times. What this receptor recognizes is not known. No per-base quality is available; no much larger clone lies one base away.

The specimen was CD8+ T cells from PBMCs. This TCR was sampled from a human donor in good health (CMV status not recorded). Some clones in this sample may be carry-over from other donors' samples. The chain couples TRBV7-4 to TRBJ1-1, and 11 junction bases match TRBD1. The nucleotides are TGTGCCAGCATCCCTTGGGGACAGGGGGGCACTGAAGCTTTCTTT. It translates as CASIPWGQGGTEAFF. The CDR3, completed at both ends by the reference TRBV7-4 and TRBJ1-1 genes, gives the full variable domain GAGVSQSPRYKVAKRGRDVALRCDSISGHVTLYWYRQTLGQGSEVLTYSQSDAQRDKSGRPSGRFSAERPERSVSTLKIQRTEQGDSAVYLCASIPWGQGGTEAFFGQGTRLTVV.